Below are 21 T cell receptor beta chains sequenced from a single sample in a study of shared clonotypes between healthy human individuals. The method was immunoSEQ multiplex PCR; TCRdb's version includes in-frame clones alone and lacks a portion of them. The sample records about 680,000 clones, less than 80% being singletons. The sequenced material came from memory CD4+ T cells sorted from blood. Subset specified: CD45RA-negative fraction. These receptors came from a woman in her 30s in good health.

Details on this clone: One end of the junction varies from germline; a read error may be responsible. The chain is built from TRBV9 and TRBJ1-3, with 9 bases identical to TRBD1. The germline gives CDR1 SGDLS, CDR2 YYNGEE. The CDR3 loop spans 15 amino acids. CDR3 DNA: TGTGCCAGCAGCCTAGGGACAGGGCAAGGAAACACCATATACTTT. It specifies CASSLGTGQGNTIYF.

CDR3 region: CASSLSWDRKYF. The CDR3 DNA sequence: TGTGCCAGCAGCTTGTCGTGGGACAGAAAATATTTT. This rearrangement joins TRBV5-8 to TRBJ1-3; TRBD1 matches at 7 bases. V dropped 1 base and J dropped 15; count of bases not matched to a gene: 7. CDR1 is SGHTS, CDR2 YDEGEE, per germline. CDR3 length: 12 amino acids.

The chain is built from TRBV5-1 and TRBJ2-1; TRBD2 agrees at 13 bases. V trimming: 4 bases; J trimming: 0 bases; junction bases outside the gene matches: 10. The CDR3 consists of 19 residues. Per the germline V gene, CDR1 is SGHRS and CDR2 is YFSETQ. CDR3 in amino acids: CASSLGLAGASPSYNEQFF. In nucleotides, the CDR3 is TGCGCCAGCAGCCTCGGACTAGCGGGAGCATCGCCCTCCTACAATGAGCAGTTCTTC. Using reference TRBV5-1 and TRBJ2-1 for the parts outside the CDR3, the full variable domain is KAGVTQTPRYLIKTRGQQVTLSCSPISGHRSVSWYQQTPGQGLQFLFEYFSETQRNKGNFPGRFSGRQFSNSRSEMNVSTLELGDSALYLCASSLGLAGASPSYNEQFFGPGTRLTVL.

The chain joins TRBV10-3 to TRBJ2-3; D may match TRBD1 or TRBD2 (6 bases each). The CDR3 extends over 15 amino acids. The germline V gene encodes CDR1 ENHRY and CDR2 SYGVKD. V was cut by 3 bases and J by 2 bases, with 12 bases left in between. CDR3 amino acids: CAISEKGGATDTQYF. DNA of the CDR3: TGTGCCATCAGTGAAAAGGGGGGAGCCACAGATACGCAGTATTTT.

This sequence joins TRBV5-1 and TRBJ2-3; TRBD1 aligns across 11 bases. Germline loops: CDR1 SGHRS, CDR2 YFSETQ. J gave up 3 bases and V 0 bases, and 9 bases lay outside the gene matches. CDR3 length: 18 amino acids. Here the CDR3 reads CASSLGGGTGGKTDTQYF. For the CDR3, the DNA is TGCGCCAGCAGCTTGGGAGGAGGGACAGGGGGTAAAACAGATACGCAGTATTTT.

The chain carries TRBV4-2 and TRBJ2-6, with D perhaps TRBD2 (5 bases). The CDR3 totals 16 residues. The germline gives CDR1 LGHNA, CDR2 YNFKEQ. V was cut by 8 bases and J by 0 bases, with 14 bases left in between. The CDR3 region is CASQRAGTSGANVLTF. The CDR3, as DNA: TGTGCCAGCCAGAGGGCAGGAACCTCTGGGGCCAACGTCCTGACTTTC.

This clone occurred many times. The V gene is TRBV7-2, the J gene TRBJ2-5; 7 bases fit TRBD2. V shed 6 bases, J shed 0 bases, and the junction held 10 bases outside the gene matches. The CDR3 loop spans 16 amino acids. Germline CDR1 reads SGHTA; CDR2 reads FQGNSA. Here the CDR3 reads CASSEGRGAYQETQYF. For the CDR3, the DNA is TGTGCCAGCAGTGAGGGGAGGGGAGCGTACCAAGAGACCCAGTACTTC.

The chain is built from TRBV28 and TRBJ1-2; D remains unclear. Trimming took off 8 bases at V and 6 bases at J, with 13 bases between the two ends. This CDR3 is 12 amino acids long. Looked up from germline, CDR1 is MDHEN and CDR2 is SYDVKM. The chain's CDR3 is CASGIKVNGYTF. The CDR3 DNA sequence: TGTGCCAGCGGAATCAAAGTTAATGGCTACACCTTC.

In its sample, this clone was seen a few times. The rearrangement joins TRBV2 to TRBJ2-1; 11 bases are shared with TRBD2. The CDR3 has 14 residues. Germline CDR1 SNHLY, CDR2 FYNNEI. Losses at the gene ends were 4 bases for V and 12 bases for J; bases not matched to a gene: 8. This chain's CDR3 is CASSGTSGRHSQFF. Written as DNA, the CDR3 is TGTGCCAGCAGTGGAACTAGCGGGAGACATTCGCAGTTCTTC.

The CDR3, as DNA: TGTGCCATCAGTGAGCGATTAATGAGCGGGAGGGAGGGGCCGGCCAAAAACATTCAGTACTTC. The encoded protein is CAISERLMSGREGPAKNIQYF. This chain joins TRBV10-3 and TRBJ2-4; 10 bases match TRBD2. After removal of 2 bases from V and 1 base from J, the junction contained 17 bases not matched to a gene. This CDR3 contains 21 residues. Germline V lookup: CDR1 ENHRY, CDR2 SYGVKD.

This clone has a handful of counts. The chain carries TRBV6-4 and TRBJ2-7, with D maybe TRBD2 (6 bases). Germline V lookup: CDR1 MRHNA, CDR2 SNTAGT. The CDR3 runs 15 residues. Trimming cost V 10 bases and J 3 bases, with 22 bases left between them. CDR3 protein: CATYGTFSFLYEQYF. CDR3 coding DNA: TGTGCCACCTACGGGACTTTCTCCTTTCTCTACGAGCAGTACTTC.

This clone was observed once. Here the CDR3 DNA reads TGCGCCAGCAGCGCGGGACAGTACAATGAGCAGTTCTTC. This translates into CASSAGQYNEQFF. This chain links TRBV5-1 with TRBJ2-1, with D perhaps matching TRBD1 (7 bases). The germline CDR1 and CDR2 sequences are SGHRS and YFSETQ. This CDR3 comprises 13 residues. Trimming took 4 bases from V and 4 from J, leaving 9 bases between them.

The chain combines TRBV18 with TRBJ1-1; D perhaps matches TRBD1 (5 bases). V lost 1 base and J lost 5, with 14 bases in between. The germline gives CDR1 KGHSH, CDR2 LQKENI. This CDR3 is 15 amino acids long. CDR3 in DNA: TGTGCCAGCTCACCACTGGCAGGGATCGAAACTGAAGCTTTCTTT. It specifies CASSPLAGIETEAFF.

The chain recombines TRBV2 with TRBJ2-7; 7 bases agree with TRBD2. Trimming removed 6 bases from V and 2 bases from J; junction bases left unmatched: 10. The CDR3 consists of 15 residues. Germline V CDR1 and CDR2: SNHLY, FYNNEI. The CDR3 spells CASREGLQYTYEQYF. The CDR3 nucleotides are TGTGCCAGCAGGGAGGGACTACAGTATACCTACGAGCAGTACTTC.

CDR3 nucleotides: TGTGCCAGCAGCCACCCGAAAGGGGAGGTCACTGAAGCTTTCTTT. Translation: CASSHPKGEVTEAFF. The chain is built from TRBV14 and TRBJ1-1, with D possibly being TRBD1 (5 bases). This CDR3 contains 15 residues. The ends were cut back, 3 bases at V and 4 bases at J, with 15 bases in the middle. The germline gives CDR1 SGHDN, CDR2 FVKESK.

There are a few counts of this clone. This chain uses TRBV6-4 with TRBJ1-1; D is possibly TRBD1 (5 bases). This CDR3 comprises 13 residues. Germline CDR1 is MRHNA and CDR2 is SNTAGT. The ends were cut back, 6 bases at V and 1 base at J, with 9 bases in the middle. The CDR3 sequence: CASRATENTEAFF. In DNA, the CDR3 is TGTGCCAGCAGAGCGACAGAGAACACTGAAGCTTTCTTT.

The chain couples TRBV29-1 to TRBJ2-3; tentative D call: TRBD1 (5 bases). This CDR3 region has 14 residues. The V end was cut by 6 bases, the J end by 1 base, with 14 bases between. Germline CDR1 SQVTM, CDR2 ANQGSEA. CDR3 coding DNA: TGCAGCGTCATAAAGACAGACGGCACAGATACGCAGTATTTT. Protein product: CSVIKTDGTDTQYF.

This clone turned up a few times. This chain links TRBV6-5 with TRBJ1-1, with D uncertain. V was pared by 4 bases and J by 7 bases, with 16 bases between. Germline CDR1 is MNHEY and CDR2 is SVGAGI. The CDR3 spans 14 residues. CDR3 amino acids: CASSSWTERFEAFF. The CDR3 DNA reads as TGTGCCAGCAGTTCCTGGACCGAGAGGTTTGAAGCTTTCTTT.

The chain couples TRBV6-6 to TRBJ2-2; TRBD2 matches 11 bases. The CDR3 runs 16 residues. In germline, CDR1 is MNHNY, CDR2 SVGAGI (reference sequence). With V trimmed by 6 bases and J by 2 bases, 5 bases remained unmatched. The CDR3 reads CASSRGTSGNTGELFF. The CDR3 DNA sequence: TGTGCCAGCAGCCGAGGGACTAGCGGAAACACCGGGGAGCTGTTTTTT.

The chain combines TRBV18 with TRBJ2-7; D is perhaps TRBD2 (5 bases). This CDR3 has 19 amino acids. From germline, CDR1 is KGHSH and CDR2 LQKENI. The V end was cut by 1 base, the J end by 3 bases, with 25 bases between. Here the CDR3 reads CASSPLGDGEGERLYEQYF. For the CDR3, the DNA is TGTGCCAGCTCACCACTCGGTGACGGAGAGGGAGAACGCCTCTACGAGCAGTACTTC.

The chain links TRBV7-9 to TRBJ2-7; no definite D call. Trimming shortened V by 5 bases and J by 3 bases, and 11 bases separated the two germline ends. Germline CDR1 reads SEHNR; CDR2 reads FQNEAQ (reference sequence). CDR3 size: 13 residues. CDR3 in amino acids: CASSPSSSYEQYF. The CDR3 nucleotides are TGTGCCAGCAGCCCTTCGAGTAGCTACGAGCAGTACTTC.